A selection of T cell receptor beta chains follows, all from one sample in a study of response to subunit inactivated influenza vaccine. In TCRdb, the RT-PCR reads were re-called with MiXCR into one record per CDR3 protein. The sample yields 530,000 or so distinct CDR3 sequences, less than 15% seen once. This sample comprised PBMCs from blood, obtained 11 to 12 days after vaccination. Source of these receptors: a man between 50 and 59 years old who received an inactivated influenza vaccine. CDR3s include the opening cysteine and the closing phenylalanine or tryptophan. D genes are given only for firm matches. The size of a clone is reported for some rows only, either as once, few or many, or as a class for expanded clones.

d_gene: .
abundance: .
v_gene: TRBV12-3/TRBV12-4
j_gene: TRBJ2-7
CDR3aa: CASSGVSSYEQYF
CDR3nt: TGTGCCAGCAGTGGGGTCAGCTCCTACGAGCAGTACTTC

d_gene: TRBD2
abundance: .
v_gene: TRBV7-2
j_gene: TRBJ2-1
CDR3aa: CASSGTSGGANYEQFF
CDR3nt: TGTGCCAGCAGCGGAACTAGCGGGGGGGCAAATTATGAGCAGTTCTTC

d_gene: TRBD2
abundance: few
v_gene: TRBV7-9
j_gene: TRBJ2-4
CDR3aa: CASSLRGRNADIQYF
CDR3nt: TGTGCCAGCAGCTTGCGGGGGAGGAATGCGGACATTCAGTACTTC

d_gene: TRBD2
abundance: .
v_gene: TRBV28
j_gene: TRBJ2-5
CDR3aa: CASSLQREANLAQYF
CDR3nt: TGTGCCAGCAGTTTGCAACGGGAGGCCAACCTGGCCCAGTACTTC

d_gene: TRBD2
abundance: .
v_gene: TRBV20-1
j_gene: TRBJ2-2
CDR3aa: CSARTSGRAFTGELFF
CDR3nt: TGCAGTGCTCGGACTAGCGGGAGGGCCTTCACCGGGGAGCTGTTTTTT

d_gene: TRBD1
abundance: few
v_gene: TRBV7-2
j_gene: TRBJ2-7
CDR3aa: CASSYAGTGGFEQYF
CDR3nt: TGTGCCAGCAGCTATGCCGGGACAGGGGGCTTCGAGCAGTACTTC

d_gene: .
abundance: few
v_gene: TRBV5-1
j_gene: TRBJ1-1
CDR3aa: CASSSVEPLNTEAFF
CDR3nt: TGCGCCAGCAGCTCAGTGGAACCGTTGAACACTGAAGCTTTCTTT

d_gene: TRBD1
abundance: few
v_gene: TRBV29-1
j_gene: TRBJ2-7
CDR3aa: CSVSGLTGIYEQYF
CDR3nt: TGCAGCGTTTCTGGACTGACAGGGATCTACGAGCAGTACTTC

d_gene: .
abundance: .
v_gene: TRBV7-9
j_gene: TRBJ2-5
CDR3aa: CASSPKQGWQETQYF
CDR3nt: TGTGCCAGCAGTCCCAAACAGGGTTGGCAAGAGACCCAGTACTTC

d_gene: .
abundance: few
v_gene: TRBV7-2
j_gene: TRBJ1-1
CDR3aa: CASSLSGTLTEAFF
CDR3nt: TGTGCCAGCAGCTTAAGTGGGACGCTGACTGAAGCTTTCTTT

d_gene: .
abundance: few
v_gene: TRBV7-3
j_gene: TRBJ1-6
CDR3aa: CASSLTKESPLHF
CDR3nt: TGTGCCAGCAGCTTAACGAAGGAATCACCCCTCCACTTT

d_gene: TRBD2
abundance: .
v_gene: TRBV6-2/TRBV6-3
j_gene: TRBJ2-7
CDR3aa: CASSYSKGLATSYEQYF
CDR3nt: TGTGCCAGCAGTTACTCCAAGGGACTAGCGACCTCCTACGAGCAGTACTTC

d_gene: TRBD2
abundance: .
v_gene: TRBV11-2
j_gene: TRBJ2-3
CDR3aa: CASSLAGGITDTQYF
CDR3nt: TGTGCCAGCAGCTTAGCGGGGGGGATCACAGATACGCAGTATTTT

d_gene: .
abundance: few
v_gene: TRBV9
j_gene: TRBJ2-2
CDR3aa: CASSVGQTGELFF
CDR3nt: TGTGCCAGCAGCGTAGGACAAACCGGGGAGCTGTTTTTT

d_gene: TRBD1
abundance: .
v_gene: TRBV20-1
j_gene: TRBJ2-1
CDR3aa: CSARDIDGQGSYNEQFF
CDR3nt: TGCAGTGCTAGAGATATCGACGGACAGGGATCCTACAATGAGCAGTTCTTC

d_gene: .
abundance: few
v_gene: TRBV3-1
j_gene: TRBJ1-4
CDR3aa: CASSPGGSTNEKLFF
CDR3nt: TGTGCCAGCAGCCCGGGAGGTTCGACTAATGAAAAACTGTTTTTT

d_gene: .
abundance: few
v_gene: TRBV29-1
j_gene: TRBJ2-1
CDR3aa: CSAGYPGRGLSGIFF
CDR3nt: TGCAGCGCGGGTTATCCCGGCAGGGGGCTCAGCGGGATCTTCTTC

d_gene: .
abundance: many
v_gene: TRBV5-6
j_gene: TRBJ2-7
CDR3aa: CASSFGRGEYEQYF
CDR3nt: TGTGCCAGCAGCTTCGGCAGGGGGGAATACGAGCAGTACTTC

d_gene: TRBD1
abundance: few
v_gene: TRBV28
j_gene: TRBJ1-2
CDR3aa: CASSKTGNGGYTF
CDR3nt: TGTGCCAGCAGTAAGACAGGGAACGGTGGCTACACCTTC

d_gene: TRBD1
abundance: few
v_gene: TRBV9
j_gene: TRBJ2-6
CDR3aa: CASSLGQGSVLTF
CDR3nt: TGTGCCAGCAGCTTGGGACAGGGCAGCGTCCTGACTTTC

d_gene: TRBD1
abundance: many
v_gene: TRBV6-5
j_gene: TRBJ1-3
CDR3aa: CASSSGQVRFSGNTIYF
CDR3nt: TGTGCCAGCAGTTCGGGACAGGTTCGCTTCTCTGGAAACACCATATATTTT

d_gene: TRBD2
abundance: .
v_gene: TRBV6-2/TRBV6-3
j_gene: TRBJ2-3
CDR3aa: CASSYAGGPVGDTQYF
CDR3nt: TGTGCCAGCAGTTACGCGGGGGGGCCGGTGGGAGATACGCAGTATTTT

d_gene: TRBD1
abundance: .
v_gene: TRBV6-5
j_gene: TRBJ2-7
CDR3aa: CASSYSLTGGVEQYF
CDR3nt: TGTGCCAGCAGTTACTCGTTGACAGGGGGAGTCGAGCAGTACTTC

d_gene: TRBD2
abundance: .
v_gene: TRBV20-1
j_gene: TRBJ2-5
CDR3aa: CSANIPTSGSKETQYF
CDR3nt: TGCAGTGCTAATATACCGACTAGCGGGAGTAAGGAGACCCAGTACTTC

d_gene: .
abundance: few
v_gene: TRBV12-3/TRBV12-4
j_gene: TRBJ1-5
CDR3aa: CASSKGGQSNQPQHF
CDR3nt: TGTGCCAGCAGCAAAGGGGGGCAGAGCAATCAGCCCCAGCATTTT

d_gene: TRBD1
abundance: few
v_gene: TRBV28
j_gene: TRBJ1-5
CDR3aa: CASSFGTGARPQHF
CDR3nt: TGTGCCAGCAGTTTTGGGACAGGGGCTAGGCCCCAGCATTTT

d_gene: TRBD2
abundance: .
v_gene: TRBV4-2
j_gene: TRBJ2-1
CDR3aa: CASSQAASGRSSQREQFF
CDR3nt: TGTGCCAGCAGCCAAGCAGCTAGCGGGAGGTCGTCTCAAAGGGAGCAGTTCTTC

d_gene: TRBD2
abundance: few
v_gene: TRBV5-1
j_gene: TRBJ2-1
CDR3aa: CASSLEAGGEQFF
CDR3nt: TGCGCCAGCAGCTTGGAAGCGGGAGGTGAGCAGTTCTTC

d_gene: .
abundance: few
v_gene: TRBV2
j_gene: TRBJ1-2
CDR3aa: CASSDYYGYTF
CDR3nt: TGTGCCAGCAGTGACTACTATGGCTACACCTTC

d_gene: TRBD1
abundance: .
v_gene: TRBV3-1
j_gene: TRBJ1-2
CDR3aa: CASSQGTGLNYGYTF
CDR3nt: TGTGCCAGCAGCCAGGGGACAGGACTTAACTATGGCTACACCTTC

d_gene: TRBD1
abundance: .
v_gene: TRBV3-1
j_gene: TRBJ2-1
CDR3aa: CASSRQGYEQFF
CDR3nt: TGTGCCAGCAGCCGACAGGGGTATGAGCAGTTCTTC

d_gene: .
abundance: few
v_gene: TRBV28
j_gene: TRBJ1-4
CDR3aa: CASSFGARGNSATNEKLFF
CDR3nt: TGTGCCAGCAGTTTTGGAGCGCGGGGAAATTCTGCAACTAATGAAAAACTGTTTTTT

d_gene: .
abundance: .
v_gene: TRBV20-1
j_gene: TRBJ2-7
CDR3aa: CSARDITYEQYF
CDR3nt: TGCAGTGCTAGGGACATTACCTACGAGCAGTACTTC

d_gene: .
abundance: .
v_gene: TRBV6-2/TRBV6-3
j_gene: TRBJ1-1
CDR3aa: CASRTGGIRAFF
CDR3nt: TGTGCCAGCAGAACGGGGGGGATAAGAGCTTTCTTT

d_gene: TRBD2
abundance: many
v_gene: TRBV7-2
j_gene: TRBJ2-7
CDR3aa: CASSPLAGTYEQYF
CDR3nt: TGTGCCAGCAGCCCACTAGCGGGAACCTACGAGCAGTACTTC

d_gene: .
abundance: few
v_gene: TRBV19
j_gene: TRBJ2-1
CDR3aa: CASSILGSSYNEQFF
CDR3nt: TGTGCCAGTAGTATCTTAGGAAGCTCCTACAATGAGCAGTTCTTC

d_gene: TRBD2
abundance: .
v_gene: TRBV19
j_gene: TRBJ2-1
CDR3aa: CATGLASLYNEQFF
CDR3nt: TGTGCCACAGGACTAGCCTCCCTTTACAATGAGCAGTTCTTC

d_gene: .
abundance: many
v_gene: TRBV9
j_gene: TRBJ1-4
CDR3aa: CASSVMGRGNEKLFF
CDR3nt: TGTGCCAGCAGCGTAATGGGGCGTGGGAATGAAAAACTGTTTTTT

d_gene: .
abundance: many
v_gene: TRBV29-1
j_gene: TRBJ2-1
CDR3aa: CSVEDGGGNEQFF
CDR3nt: TGCAGCGTTGAGGACGGAGGGGGCAATGAGCAGTTCTTC

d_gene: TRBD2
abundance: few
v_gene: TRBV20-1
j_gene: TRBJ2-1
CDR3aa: CSAPRSTSGGEQFF
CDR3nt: TGCAGTGCCCCCAGATCAACTAGCGGGGGTGAGCAGTTCTTC

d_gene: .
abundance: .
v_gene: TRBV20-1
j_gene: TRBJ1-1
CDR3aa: CSAPDGGSFGEAFF
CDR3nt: TGCAGTGCCCCTGACGGAGGCTCTTTCGGTGAAGCTTTCTTT

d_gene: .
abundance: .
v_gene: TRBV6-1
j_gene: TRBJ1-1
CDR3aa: CASSVQDGLNTEAFF
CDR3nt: TGTGCCAGCAGTGTTCAGGACGGTTTGAACACTGAAGCTTTCTTT

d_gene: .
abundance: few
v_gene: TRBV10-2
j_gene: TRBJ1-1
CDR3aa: CASSKDRNTEAFF
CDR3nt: TGCGCCAGCAGTAAGGACAGGAACACTGAAGCTTTCTTT

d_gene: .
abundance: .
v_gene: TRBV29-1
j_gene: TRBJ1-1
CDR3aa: CSAAWGTDEAFF
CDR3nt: TGCAGCGCTGCCTGGGGGACGGATGAAGCTTTCTTT

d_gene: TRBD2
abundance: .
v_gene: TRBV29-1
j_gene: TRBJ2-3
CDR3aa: CSVDTGLGATDTQYF
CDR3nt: TGCAGCGTTGACACAGGACTAGGGGCGACAGATACGCAGTATTTT

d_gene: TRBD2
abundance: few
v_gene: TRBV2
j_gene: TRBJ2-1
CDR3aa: CASSEAGGFYNEQFF
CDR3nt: TGTGCCAGCAGTGAGGCGGGGGGATTCTACAATGAGCAGTTCTTC

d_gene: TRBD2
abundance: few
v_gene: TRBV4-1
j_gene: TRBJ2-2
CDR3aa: CASSRLAGLFAGELFF
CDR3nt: TGCGCCAGCAGCCGACTAGCGGGCCTATTCGCCGGGGAGCTGTTTTTT

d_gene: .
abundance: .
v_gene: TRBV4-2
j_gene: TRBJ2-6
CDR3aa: CASSQGPQGAGANVLTF
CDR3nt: TGTGCCAGCAGCCAAGGGCCGCAAGGGGCTGGGGCCAACGTCCTGACTTTC

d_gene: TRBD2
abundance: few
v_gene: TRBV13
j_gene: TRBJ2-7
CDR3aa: CASSLETSGGLNEQYF
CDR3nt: TGTGCCAGCAGCTTAGAGACTAGCGGGGGTCTGAATGAGCAGTACTTC

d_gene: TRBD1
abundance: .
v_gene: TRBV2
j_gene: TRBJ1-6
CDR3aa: CASSEDTGGNSPLHF
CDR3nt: TGTGCCAGCAGTGAAGACACAGGGGGGAATTCACCCCTCCACTTT

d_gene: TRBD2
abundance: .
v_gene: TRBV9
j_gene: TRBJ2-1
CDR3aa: CASSPSSGTLNNEQFF
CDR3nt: TGTGCCAGCAGCCCGTCTAGCGGGACGTTGAACAATGAGCAGTTCTTC

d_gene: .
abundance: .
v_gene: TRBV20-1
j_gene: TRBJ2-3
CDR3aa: CSERRGRDTQYF
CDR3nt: TGCAGTGAGCGTAGGGGGAGGGATACGCAGTATTTT

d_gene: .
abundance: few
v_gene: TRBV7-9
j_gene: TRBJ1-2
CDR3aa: CASSLGFDTPNYGYTF
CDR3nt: TGTGCCAGCAGCTTAGGATTTGACACCCCTAACTATGGCTACACCTTC

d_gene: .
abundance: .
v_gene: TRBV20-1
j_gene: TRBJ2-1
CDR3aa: CSARDPQLVIYNEQFF
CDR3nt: TGCAGTGCTAGAGATCCCCAACTAGTAATCTACAATGAGCAGTTCTTC

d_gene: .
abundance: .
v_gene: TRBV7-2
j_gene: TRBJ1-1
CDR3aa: CASSLSSGTSTEAFF
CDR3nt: TGTGCCAGCAGCTTAAGCTCAGGGACAAGCACTGAAGCTTTCTTT